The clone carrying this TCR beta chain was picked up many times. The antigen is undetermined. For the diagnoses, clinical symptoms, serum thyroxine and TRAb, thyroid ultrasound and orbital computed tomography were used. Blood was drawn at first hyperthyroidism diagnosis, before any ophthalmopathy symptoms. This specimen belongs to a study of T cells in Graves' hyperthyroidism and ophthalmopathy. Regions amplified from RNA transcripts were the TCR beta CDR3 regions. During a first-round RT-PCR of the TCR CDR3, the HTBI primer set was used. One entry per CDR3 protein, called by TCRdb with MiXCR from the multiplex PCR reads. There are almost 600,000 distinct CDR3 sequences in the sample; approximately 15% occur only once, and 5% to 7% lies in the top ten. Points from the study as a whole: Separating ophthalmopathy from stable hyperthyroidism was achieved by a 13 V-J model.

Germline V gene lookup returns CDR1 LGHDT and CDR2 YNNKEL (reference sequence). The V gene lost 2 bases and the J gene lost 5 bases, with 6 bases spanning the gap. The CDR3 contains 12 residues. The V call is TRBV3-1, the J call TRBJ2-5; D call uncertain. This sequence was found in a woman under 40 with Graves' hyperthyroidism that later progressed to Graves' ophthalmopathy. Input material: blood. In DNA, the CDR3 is TGTGCCAGCAGCCAAATAAGCGAGACCCAGTACTTC. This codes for CASSQISETQYF.